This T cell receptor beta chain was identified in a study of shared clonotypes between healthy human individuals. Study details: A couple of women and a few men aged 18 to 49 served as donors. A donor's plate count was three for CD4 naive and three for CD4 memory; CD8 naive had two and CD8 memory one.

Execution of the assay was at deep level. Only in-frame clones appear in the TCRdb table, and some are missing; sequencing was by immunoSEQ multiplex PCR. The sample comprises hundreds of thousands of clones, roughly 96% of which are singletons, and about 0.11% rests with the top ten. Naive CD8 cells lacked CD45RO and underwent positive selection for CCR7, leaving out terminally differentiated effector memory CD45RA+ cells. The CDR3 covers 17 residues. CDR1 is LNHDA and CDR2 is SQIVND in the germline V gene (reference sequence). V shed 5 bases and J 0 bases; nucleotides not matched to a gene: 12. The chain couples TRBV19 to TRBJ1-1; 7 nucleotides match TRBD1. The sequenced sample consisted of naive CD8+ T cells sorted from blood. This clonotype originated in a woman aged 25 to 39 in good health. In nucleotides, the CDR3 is TGTGCCAGTAGTGCCGACAGGGATGAGGACATGAACACTGAAGCTTTCTTT. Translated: CASSADRDEDMNTEAFF.